This T cell receptor (beta chain) originates from a study of T cell responses to AZD1222 COVID-19 vaccine. Study observations and caveats: Possibly, clonal diversity was underestimated; donors were largely white British and included more females.

Sequencing was performed with immunoSEQ multiplex PCR; in TCRdb, only in-frame clones are kept and a portion is missing. The sample has 100,000 to 150,000 clones, roughly 90% seen once. On this clone: The antigen is not known.

This CDR3 is 14 amino acids long. Germline assignment: CDR1 ENHRY and CDR2 SYGVKD. The ends lost 6 bases at V and 7 bases at J; junction bases unmatched: 11. The genes are TRBV10-3 and TRBJ1-1; TRBD1 matches 7 bases. Sequences were derived from peripheral blood, sampled on day 0 of AZD1222 vaccination. This sequence originates from an adult in good health. The CDR3 spells CAIRPDREEGEAFF. The CDR3 DNA sequence: TGTGCCATCAGACCTGACAGGGAAGAGGGTGAAGCTTTCTTT.